This TCR beta chain was captured by sequencing in a study of T-cell reconstitution after alpha-beta-depleted transplantation in children. A library of TCRbeta sequences, prepared with unique molecular identifiers, was generated. TCRdb recomputed calls from the PCR reads with MiXCR, one row per CDR3 protein. This sample has about a million distinct CDR3 sequences; about 29% occur once, and the top ten carry under 30%. Study-wide findings and caveats: Among T cells one year after transplant, newly produced cells accounted for most counts and diversity. Surviving recipient T cells and thymic progenitors underlay high day-60 TCRbeta diversity in some patients. Reportedly, only several hundred clones from non-depleted graft cells drove alpha-beta T-cell counts at about two months.

Worth noting for this clonotype: The antigen remains unidentified.

This receptor was identified in a boy younger than two who had a stem cell transplant for SCID, so the T cells may come from the graft donor. This sample comprised PBMCs, mostly from graft donor cells, obtained 360 days after TCRalphabeta/CD19-depleted stem cell transplant.

The CDR3 nucleotides read TGTGCCAGCAGTTTCTTGGGGGTCTATGGCTACACCTTC. This codes for CASSFLGVYGYTF. The chain couples TRBV28 to TRBJ1-2; D may be TRBD1 (5 bases). This CDR3 has 13 amino acids. Germline lookup yields CDR1 MDHEN and CDR2 SYDVKM. V shed 3 bases and J shed 4 bases, with 9 bases lying between them.